Following are 12 T cell receptor beta chains from one sample sequenced in a study of cytotoxic CD8 clonotypes in ibrutinib-treated CLL. The assay was immunoSEQ multiplex PCR, and TCRdb's table has in-frame clones only and misses some. The data contain some 93,000 clones, more than 75% of them singletons. The sample in question was PBMCs, obtained after 12 months of ibrutinib treatment. These TCRs come from a human donor with chronic lymphocytic leukemia.

The genes are TRBV2 and TRBJ2-7; the match to TRBD1 covers 9 bases. This CDR3 comprises 15 residues. Losses at the gene ends were 0 bases for V and 4 bases for J; bases not matched to a gene: 4. In germline, CDR1 is SNHLY, CDR2 FYNNEI. CDR3 coding DNA: TGTGCCAGCAGTGAAGCCGGGACAGGGACATACGAGCAGTACTTC. This codes for CASSEAGTGTYEQYF.

This clone was detected a few times. The CDR3 DNA reads as TGTGCCAGCAGCCCGGGGGGGGTTAACACTGAAGCTTTCTTT. Its protein is CASSPGGVNTEAFF. This chain connects TRBV7-9 to TRBJ1-1, with D possibly being TRBD1 (5 bases). Trimming took 5 bases from V and 2 from J, leaving 12 bases between them. This CDR3 comprises 14 residues. Germline V gene data show CDR1 as SEHNR and CDR2 as FQNEAQ (reference sequence).

CDR3 in amino acids: CSADTSNTDTQYF. CDR3 DNA sequence: TGCAGCGCTGATACTAGCAACACAGATACGCAGTATTTT. The chain uses TRBV29-1 and TRBJ2-3; D might be TRBD2 (6 bases). Looked up from germline, CDR1 is SQVTM and CDR2 is ANQGSEA. CDR3 length equals 13 residues. With 7 bases removed from V and 2 bases from J, the gap between germline ends came to 13 bases.

This clone has only a few counts. The V and J genes are TRBV7-2 and TRBJ1-6; D is possibly TRBD1 (5 bases). V lost 2 bases to trimming and J lost 15 bases, with 8 bases between them. Per germline, CDR1 SGHTA and CDR2 FQGNSA. The CDR3 length is 11 residues. Here the CDR3 reads CASSLQGNLHF. CDR3 coding DNA: TGTGCCAGCAGCTTACAGGGAAACCTCCACTTT. Looking up the rest from reference TRBV7-2 and TRBJ1-6 gives the full variable domain: GAGVSQSPSNKVTEKGKDVELRCDPISGHTALYWYRQSLGQGLEFLIYFQGNSAPDKSGLPSDRFSAERTGGSVSTLTIQRTQQEDSAVYLCASSLQGNLHFGNGTRLTVT.

The gene calls are TRBV4-2 and TRBJ2-3; D is undetermined. This CDR3 is 13 amino acids long. CDR1 is LGHNA, CDR2 YNFKEQ, per germline. V gave up 2 bases and J gave up 0 bases, with 3 bases separating them. CDR3 sequence reads: CASSQRSTDTQYF. The CDR3 DNA reads TGTGCCAGCAGCCAACGTAGCACAGATACGCAGTATTTT.

This clone was counted between two and nine times. The rearrangement joins TRBV21-1 to TRBJ2-7; the table's D call, TRBD2, has no DNA check behind it. TRBV21-1 is reported as a pseudogene. The CDR3 spans 15 residues. The DNA of the CDR3 is TGTGCCAGCAGCATGGGCGGGAAGGGCCTGGGCGAGCAGTACTTC. Protein product: CASSMGGKGLGEQYF.

This chain joins TRBV5-6 and TRBJ1-1; a possible D gene is TRBD1 (5 bases). With 1 base removed from V and 7 bases from J, the gap between germline ends came to 20 bases. This CDR3 spans 16 amino acids. CDR1 is SGHDT, CDR2 YYEEEE, per germline. This CDR3 is CASSLQRGVSVGEAFF. The CDR3 bases are TGTGCCAGCAGCTTGCAGAGGGGAGTTTCGGTCGGTGAAGCTTTCTTT.

The rearrangement joins TRBV6-6 to TRBJ1-1, with TRBD1 identical over 7 bases. There are 12 residues in the CDR3. Germline V gene data show CDR1 as MNHNY and CDR2 as SVGAGI (reference sequence). V was clipped by 4 bases and J by 4 bases; unmatched bases: 0. The CDR3 sequence: CASSSGGTEAFF. As DNA, the CDR3 is TGTGCCAGCAGTTCAGGGGGCACTGAAGCTTTCTTT.

V gene TRBV7-9 combines with J gene TRBJ2-3; 7 nucleotides align to TRBD1. V shed 4 bases and J 7 bases; nucleotides not matched to a gene: 8. The CDR3 is 14 residues long. In germline, CDR1 is SEHNR, CDR2 FQNEAQ (reference sequence). Here the CDR3 DNA reads TGTGCCAGCAGCTCCGAAGACAGGGAAAATACGCAGTATTTT. It encodes CASSSEDRENTQYF.

The V call is TRBV5-1, the J call TRBJ2-5, with D hard to call. Trimming cost V 3 bases and J 3 bases, with 6 bases left between them. The CDR3 covers 12 residues. CDR1 SGHRS and CDR2 YFSETQ come from the germline V gene. The DNA of the CDR3 is TGCGCCAGCAGCTGGGATAAAGAGACCCAGTACTTC. Translated, it gives CASSWDKETQYF.

The J gene is TRBJ2-5, the V gene TRBV18; perhaps TRBD2 as D (6 bases). V lost 6 bases and J 0 bases, leaving 17 bases between the germline ends. Looked up from germline, CDR1 is KGHSH and CDR2 is LQKENI. This CDR3 contains 16 residues. The CDR3 sequence: CASSSGTGTYQETQYF. CDR3 bases: TGTGCCAGCTCGTCCGGGACTGGGACGTACCAAGAGACCCAGTACTTC. Complete variable domain (other parts from reference TRBV18 and TRBJ2-5): NAGVMQNPRHLVRRRGQEARLRCSPMKGHSHVYWYRQLPEEGLKFMVYLQKENIIDESGMPKERFSAEFPKEGPSILRIQQVVRGDSAAYFCASSSGTGTYQETQYFGPGTRLLVL.

This clone was seen more than once but under ten times. This rearrangement joins TRBV4-2 to TRBJ2-2, with D possibly matching TRBD2 (7 bases). The CDR3 runs 16 residues. The germline V and J ends were trimmed by 6 bases and 7 bases, with 21 bases remaining between them. Germline CDR1 reads LGHNA; CDR2 reads YNFKEQ. The CDR3 DNA reads as TGTGCCAGCAGTCCCTCCGGAGGGGGGGGTTACGGGGAGCTGTTTTTT. It yields the protein CASSPSGGGGYGELFF.